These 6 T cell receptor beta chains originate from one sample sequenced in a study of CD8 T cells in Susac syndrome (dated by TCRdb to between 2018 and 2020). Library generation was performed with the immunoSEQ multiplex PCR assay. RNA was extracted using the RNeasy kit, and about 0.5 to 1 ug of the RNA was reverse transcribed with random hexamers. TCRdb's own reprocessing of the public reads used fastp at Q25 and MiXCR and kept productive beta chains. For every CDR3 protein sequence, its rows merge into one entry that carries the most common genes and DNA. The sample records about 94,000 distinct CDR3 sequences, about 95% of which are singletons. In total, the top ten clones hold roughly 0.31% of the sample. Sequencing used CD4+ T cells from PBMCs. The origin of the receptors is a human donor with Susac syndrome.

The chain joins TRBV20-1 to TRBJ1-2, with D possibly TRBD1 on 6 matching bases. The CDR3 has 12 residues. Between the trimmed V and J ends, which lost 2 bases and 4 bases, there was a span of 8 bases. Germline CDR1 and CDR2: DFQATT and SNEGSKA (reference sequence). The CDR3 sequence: CSARYRVYGYTF. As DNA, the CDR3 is TGCAGTGCTAGATACAGGGTCTATGGCTACACCTTC.

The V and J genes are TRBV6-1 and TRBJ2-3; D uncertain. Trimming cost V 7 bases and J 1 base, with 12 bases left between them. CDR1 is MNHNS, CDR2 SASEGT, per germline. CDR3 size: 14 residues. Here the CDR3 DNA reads TGTGCCAGCACCCACGCCCTGGGCACAGATACGCAGTATTTT. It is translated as CASTHALGTDTQYF.

DNA for the CDR3: TGTGCCAGCAGCGCGGACAGGCGGAGGATTGGGAACACTGAAGCTTTCTTT. Protein sequence: CASSADRRRIGNTEAFF. The rearrangement joins TRBV9 to TRBJ1-1; TRBD1 matches at 7 bases. This CDR3 region has 17 residues. The ends lost 3 bases at V and 1 base at J; junction bases unmatched: 12. CDR1 and CDR2 (germline): SGDLS, YYNGEE.

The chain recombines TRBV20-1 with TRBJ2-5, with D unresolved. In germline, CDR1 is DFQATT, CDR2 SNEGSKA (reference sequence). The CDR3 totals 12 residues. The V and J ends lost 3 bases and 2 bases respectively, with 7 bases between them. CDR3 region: CSASQVQETQYF. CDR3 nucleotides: TGCAGTGCTAGTCAGGTTCAAGAGACCCAGTACTTC.

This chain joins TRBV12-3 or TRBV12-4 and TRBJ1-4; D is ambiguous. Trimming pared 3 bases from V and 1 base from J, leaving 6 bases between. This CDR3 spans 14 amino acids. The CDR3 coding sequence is TGTGCCAGCAGTTTCGGAGGAACTAATGAAAAACTGTTTTTT. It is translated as CASSFGGTNEKLFF.

The chain's CDR3 is CASSLAGWNSPLHF. CDR3 in DNA: TGTGCCAGCAGCTTGGCAGGGTGGAATTCACCCCTCCACTTT. The chain is built from TRBV11-2 and TRBJ1-6; D may be TRBD1 (5 bases). This CDR3 contains 14 residues. The germline gives CDR1 SGHAT, CDR2 FQNNGV. The V end lost 3 bases, the J end lost 7 bases, and 10 bases lay between the germline ends.